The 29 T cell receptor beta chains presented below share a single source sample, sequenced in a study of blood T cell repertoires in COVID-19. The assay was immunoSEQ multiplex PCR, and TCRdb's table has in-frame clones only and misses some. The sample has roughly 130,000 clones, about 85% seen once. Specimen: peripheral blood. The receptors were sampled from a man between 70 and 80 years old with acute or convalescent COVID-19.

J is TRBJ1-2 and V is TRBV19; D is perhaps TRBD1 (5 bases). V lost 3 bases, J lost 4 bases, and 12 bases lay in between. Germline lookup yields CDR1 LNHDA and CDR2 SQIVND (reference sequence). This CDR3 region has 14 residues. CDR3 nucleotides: TGTGCCAGTAGTATTGGTTGGGGCAGCTATGGCTACACCTTC. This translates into CASSIGWGSYGYTF.

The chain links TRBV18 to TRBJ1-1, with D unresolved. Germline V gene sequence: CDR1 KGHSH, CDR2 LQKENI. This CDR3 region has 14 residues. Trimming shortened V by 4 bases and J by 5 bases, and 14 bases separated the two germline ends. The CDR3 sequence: CASSQGEMGTEAFF. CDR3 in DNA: TGTGCCAGCTCACAGGGAGAAATGGGGACTGAAGCTTTCTTT.

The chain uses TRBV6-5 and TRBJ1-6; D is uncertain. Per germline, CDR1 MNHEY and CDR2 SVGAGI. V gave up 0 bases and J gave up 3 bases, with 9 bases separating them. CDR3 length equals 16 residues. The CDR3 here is CASSYSLESYNSPLHF. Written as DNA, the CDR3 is TGTGCCAGCAGTTACTCCCTAGAGAGCTATAATTCACCCCTCCACTTT.

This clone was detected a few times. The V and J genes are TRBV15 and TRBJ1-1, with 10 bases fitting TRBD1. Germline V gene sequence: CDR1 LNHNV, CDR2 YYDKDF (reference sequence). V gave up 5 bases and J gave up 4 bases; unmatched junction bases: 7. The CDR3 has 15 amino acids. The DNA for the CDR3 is TGTGCCACCAGCGGACCCGGACAGGGGGTCACTGAAGCTTTCTTT. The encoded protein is CATSGPGQGVTEAFF.

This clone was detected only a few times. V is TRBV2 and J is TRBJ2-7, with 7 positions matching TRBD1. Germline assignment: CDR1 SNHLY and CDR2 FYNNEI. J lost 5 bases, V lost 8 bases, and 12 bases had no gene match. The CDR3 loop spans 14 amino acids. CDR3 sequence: CASSDRALMDEQYF. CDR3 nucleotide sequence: TGTGCCAGCTCAGACAGGGCCCTCATGGACGAGCAGTACTTC. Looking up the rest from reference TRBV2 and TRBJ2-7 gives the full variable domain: EPEVTQTPSHQVTQMGQEVILRCVPISNHLYFYWYRQILGQKVEFLVSFYNNEISEKSEIFDDQFSVERPDGSNFTLKIRSTKLEDSAMYFCASSDRALMDEQYFGPGTRLTVT.

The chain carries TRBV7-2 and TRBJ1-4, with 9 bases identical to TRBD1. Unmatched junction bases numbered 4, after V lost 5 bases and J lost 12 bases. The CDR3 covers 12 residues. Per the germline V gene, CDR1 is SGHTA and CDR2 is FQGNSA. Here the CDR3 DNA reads TGTGCCAGCAGCCGTGACAGGGGGGAACTGTTTTTT. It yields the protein CASSRDRGELFF.

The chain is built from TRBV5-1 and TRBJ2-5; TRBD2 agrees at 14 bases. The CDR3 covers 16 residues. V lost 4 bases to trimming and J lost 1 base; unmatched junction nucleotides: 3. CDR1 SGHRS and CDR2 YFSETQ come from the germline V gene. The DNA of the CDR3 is TGCGCCAGCAGCCCGACTAGCGGGGGGGTCCAAGAGACCCAGTACTTC. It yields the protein CASSPTSGGVQETQYF.

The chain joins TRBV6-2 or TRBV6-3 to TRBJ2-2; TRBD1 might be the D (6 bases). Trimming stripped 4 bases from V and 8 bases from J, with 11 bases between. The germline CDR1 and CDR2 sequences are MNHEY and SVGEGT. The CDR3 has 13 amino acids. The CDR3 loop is CASSFDRSGELFF. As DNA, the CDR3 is TGTGCCAGCAGTTTTGACAGGTCTGGGGAGCTGTTTTTT.

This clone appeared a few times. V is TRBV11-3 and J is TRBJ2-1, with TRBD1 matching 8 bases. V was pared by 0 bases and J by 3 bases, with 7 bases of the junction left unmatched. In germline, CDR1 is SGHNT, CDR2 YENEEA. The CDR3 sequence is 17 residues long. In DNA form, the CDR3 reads TGTGCCAGCAGCTTAGATCCTCCAGGGGGCTTCTACAATGAGCAGTTCTTC. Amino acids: CASSLDPPGGFYNEQFF.

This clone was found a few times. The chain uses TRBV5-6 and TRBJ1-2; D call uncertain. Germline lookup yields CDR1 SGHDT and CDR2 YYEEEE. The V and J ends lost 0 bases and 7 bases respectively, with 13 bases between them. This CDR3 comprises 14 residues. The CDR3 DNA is TGTGCCAGCAGCTTGGGGGCCCCAACTCGTGGCTACACCTTC. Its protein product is CASSLGAPTRGYTF.

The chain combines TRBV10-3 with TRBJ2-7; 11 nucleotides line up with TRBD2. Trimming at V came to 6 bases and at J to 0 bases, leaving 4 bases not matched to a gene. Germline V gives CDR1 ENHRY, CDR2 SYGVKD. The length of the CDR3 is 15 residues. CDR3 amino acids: CAISSSGGPSYEQYF. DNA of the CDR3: TGTGCCATCAGCTCTAGCGGGGGGCCCTCCTACGAGCAGTACTTC.

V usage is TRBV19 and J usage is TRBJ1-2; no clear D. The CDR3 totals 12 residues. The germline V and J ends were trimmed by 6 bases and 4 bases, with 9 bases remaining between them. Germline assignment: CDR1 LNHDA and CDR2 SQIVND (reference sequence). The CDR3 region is CASRDRGYGYTF. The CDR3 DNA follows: TGTGCCAGTAGGGATCGGGGCTATGGCTACACCTTC.

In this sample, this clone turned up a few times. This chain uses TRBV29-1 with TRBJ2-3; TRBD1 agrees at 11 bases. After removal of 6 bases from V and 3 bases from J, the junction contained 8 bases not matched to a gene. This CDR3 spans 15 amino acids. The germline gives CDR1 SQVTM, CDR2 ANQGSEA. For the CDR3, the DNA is TGCAGCGTCACGAGGGGGACAGGGGGGACAGATACGCAGTATTTT. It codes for CSVTRGTGGTDTQYF.

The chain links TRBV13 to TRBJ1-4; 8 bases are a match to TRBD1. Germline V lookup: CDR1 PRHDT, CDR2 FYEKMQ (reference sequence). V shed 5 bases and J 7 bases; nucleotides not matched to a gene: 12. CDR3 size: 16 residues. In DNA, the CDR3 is TGTGCCAGCAGCCGGACAGGGAGAGGGGCTGGTGAAAAACTGTTTTTT. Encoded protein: CASSRTGRGAGEKLFF.

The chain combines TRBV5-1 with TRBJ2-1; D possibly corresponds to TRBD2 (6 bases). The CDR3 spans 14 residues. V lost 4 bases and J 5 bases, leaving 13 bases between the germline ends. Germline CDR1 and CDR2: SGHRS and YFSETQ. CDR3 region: CASSKGLQNNEQFF. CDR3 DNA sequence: TGCGCCAGCAGCAAGGGACTTCAAAACAATGAGCAGTTCTTC.

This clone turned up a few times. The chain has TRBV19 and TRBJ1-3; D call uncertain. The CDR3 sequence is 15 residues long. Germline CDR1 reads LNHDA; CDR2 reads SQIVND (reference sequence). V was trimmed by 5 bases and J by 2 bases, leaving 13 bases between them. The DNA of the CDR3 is TGTGCCAGTAGTCCCACAGCCACGGCTGGAAACACCATATATTTT. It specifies CASSPTATAGNTIYF. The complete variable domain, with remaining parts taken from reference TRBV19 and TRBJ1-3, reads DGGITQSPKYLFRKEGQNVTLSCEQNLNHDAMYWYRQDPGQGLRLIYYSQIVNDFQKGDIAEGYSVSREKKESFPLTVTSAQKNPTAFYLCASSPTATAGNTIYFGEGSWLTVV.

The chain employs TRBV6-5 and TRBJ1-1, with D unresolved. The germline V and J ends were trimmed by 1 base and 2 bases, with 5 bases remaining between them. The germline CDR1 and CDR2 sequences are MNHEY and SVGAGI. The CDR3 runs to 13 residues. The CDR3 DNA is TGTGCCAGCAGTTACTTTTTAAACACTGAAGCTTTCTTT. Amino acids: CASSYFLNTEAFF.

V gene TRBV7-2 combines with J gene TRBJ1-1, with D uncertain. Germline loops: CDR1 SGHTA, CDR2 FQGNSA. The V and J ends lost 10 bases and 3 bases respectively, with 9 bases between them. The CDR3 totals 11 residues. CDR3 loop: CATGGYTEAFF. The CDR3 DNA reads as TGTGCCACCGGAGGATACACTGAAGCTTTCTTT.

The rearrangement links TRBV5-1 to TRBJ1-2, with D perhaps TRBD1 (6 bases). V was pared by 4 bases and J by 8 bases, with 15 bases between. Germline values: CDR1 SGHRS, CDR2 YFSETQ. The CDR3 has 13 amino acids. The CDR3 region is CASSPGGAGGYTF. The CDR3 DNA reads TGCGCCAGCAGCCCCGGGGGGGCAGGCGGCTACACCTTC.

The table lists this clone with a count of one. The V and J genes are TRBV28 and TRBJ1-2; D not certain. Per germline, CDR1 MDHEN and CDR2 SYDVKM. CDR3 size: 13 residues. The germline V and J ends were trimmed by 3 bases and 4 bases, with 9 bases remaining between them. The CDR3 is CASSFRSTYGYTF. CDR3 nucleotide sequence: TGTGCCAGCAGTTTTCGGTCTACCTATGGCTACACCTTC.

The CDR3 is CASSRDRGGSGANVLTF. As DNA, the CDR3 is TGTGCCAGCTCCCGGGACAGGGGTGGCTCTGGGGCCAACGTCCTGACTTTC. V usage is TRBV19 and J usage is TRBJ2-6; TRBD1 matches at 10 bases. The CDR3 spans 17 residues. The trim removed 9 bases at V and 0 bases at J, leaving 8 bases unmatched. Germline loops: CDR1 LNHDA, CDR2 SQIVND (reference sequence). The full variable domain, completed using reference TRBV19 and TRBJ2-6, is DGGITQSPKYLFRKEGQNVTLSCEQNLNHDAMYWYRQDPGQGLRLIYYSQIVNDFQKGDIAEGYSVSREKKESFPLTVTSAQKNPTAFYLCASSRDRGGSGANVLTFGAGSRLTVL.

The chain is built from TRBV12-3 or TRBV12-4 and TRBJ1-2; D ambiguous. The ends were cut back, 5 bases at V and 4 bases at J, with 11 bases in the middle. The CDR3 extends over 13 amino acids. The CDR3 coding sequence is TGTGCCAGCAGTCCGGTCGAGGCCTATGGCTACACCTTC. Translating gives CASSPVEAYGYTF.

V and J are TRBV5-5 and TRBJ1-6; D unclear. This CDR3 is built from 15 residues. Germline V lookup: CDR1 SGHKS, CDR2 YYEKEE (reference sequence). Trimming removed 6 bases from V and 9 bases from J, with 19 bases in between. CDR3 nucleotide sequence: TGTGCCAGCATCCCGCCGGGGAATGTCGGTTCACCCCTCCACTTT. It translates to CASIPPGNVGSPLHF.

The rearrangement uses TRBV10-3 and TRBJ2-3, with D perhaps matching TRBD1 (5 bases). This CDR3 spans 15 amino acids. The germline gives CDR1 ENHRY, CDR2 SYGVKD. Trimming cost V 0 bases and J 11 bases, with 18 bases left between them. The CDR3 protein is CAISESSGANLGQYF. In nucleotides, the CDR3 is TGTGCCATCAGTGAGTCGAGTGGGGCTAACCTAGGGCAGTATTTT.

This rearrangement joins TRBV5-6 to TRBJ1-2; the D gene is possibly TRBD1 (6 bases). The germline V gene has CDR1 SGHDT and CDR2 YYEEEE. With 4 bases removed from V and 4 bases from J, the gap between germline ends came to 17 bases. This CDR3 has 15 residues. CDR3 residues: CASSPRLRGSYGYTF. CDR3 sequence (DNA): TGTGCCAGCAGCCCGAGACTCAGGGGTAGCTATGGCTACACCTTC.

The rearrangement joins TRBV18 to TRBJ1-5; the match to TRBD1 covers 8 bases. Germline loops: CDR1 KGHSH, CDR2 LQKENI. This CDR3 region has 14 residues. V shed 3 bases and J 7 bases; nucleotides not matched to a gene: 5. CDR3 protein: CASSPSRGLQPQHF. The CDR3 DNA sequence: TGTGCCAGCTCACCTAGCAGGGGGCTGCAGCCCCAGCATTTT. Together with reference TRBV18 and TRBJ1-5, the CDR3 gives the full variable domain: NAGVMQNPRHLVRRRGQEARLRCSPMKGHSHVYWYRQLPEEGLKFMVYLQKENIIDESGMPKERFSAEFPKEGPSILRIQQVVRGDSAAYFCASSPSRGLQPQHFGDGTRLSIL.

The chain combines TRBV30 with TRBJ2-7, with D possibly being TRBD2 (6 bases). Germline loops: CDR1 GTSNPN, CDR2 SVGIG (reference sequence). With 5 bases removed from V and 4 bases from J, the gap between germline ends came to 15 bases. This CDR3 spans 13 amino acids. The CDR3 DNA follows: TGTGCCTGGTCGGGGGAAAATCGGTACGAGCAGTACTTC. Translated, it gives CAWSGENRYEQYF.

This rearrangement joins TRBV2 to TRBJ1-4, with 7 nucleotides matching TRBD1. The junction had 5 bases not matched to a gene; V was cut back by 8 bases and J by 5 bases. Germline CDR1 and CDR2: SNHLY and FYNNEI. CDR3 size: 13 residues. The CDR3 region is CASCRDRNEKLFF. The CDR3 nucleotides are TGTGCCAGCTGCCGGGACAGAAATGAAAAACTGTTTTTT.

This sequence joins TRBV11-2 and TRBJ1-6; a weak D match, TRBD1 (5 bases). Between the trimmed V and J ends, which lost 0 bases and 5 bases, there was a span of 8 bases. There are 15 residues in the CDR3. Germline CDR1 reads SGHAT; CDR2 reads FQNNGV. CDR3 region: CASSLEGVHNSPLHF. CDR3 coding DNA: TGTGCCAGCAGCTTAGAAGGGGTGCATAATTCACCCCTCCACTTT.